This T cell receptor (beta chain) was sequenced during a study of CD8 T cells in ankylosing spondylitis. Each CDR3 protein is one row after TCRdb ran MiXCR on the 5' RACE reads. The data hold 450,000 to 550,000 distinct CDR3 sequences, with about 5% observed a single time. The length of the CDR3 is 15 residues. V lost 4 bases and J lost 0, with 13 bases in between. The germline V gene encodes CDR1 SGHDT and CDR2 YYEEEE. Study outcomes and limitations: A TCR beta motif made of about eight highly homologous variants seemed typical of ankylosing spondylitis blood. As reported, disease-linked clones showed significant enrichment in matched ankylosing spondylitis synovial fluid.

This clonotype occurred many times. What it binds is unknown. The sequence was collected from a male donor with ankylosing spondylitis. The chain recombines TRBV5-6 with TRBJ1-1; D gene unclear. Sequenced material: blood, either unsorted or a sorted T cell fraction (not recorded which). Written as DNA, the CDR3 is TGTGCCAGCAGCCCGTACGCCCGGATGAACACTGAAGCTTTCTTT. Translating gives CASSPYARMNTEAFF.